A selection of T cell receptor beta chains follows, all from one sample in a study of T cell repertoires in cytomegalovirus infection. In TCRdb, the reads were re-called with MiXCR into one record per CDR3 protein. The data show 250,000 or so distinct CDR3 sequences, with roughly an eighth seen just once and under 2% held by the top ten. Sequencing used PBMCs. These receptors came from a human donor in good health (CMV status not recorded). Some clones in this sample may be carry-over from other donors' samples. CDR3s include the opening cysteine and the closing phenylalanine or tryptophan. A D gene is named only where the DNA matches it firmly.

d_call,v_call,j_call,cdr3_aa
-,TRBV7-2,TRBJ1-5,CASSSINQPQHF
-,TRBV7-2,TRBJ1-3,CASSLRALGNTIYF
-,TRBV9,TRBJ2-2,CASSGYSGTGELFF
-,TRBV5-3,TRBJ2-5,CASSLDQNQETQYF
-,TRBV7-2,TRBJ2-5,CASSVLGLPGQYF
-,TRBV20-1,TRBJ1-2,CSARDSRGRFNYGYTF
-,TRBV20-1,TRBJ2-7,CSARDSSSPGHLYEQYF
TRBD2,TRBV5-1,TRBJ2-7,CASSSTSGRASEQYF
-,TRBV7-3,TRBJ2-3,CASSRYLEGSTDTQYF
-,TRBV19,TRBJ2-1,CASSPRGGSCRKVNEQFF
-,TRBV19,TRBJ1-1,CASSSGSRGAFF
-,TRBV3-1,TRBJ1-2,CASSQDLGQWGYTF
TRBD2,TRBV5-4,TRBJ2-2,CASSLARSGRGNTGELFF
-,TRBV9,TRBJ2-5,CASIPREQGQETQYF
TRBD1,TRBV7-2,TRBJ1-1,CASSQRQGVTEAFF
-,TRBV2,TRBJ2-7,CASRTGPTSEQYF
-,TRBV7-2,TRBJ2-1,CASSLGGMVGNEQFF
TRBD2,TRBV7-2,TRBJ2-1,CASSLGPTGGSYNEQFF
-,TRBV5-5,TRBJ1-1,CASSLDGGDTEAFF
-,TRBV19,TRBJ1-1,CASSPNSANTEAFF
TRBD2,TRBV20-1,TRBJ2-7,CSANSAGGPNLYEQYF
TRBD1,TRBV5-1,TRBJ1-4,CASSLAPPGQGDEKLFF
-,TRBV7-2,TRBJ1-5,CASSGSITGTGQPQHF
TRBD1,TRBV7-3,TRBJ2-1,CASSLRSGTDREQFF
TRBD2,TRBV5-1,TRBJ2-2,CASSFQREVRTGELFF
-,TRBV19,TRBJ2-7,CASSIGGGSYEQYF
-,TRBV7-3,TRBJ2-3,CASSGTLQLGNTQYF